This entry describes one T cell receptor (beta chain). The antigen remains unidentified. This sample was taken from a study of cytomegalovirus exposure and HLA in healthy donors. As for the study in general: Of over 300 genotyped donors, 81% clustered with self-reported Caucasian donors. Notes on the study in general: Per a later analysis, HLA-associated TCR beta chains showed more clonal expansion than other, equally common TCR beta chains.

Among the donors, all were healthy bone marrow donors. Donors showed nominal health when sampled, although they likely had unrecorded immune exposures. Primers for the PCR totalled 60 Vbeta and 13 Jbeta. Here immunoSEQ multiplex PCR was the method, and the copy in TCRdb shows in-frame clones only, minus some. Here the sample spans roughly 120,000 clones, 79% being singletons. This TCR derives from a young man in good health and CMV-seropositive. Sequencing was performed on PBMCs.

CDR3 DNA: TGTGCCAGCAGATTTTCCCGAGGTCAGCCCCAGCATTTT. Translated, it gives CASRFSRGQPQHF. The V call is TRBV9, the J call TRBJ1-5, with D unclear. CDR1 is SGDLS, CDR2 YYNGEE, per germline. The CDR3 contains 13 residues. V was cut by 5 bases and J by 6 bases, with 12 bases left in between.